The 20 T cell receptor beta chains presented below share a single source sample, sequenced in a study of blood T cell repertoires in COVID-19. Some clones are missing from TCRdb's copy, which holds only in-frame ones; the method was immunoSEQ multiplex PCR. The table has approximately 210,000 clones, 82% seen once. Sequenced material: PBMCs or T cells enriched from blood (not recorded which). All receptors derive from a woman between 55 and 75 years old who had recovered from COVID-19.

V usage is TRBV29-1 and J usage is TRBJ1-1; D gene unclear. Germline CDR1 SQVTM, CDR2 ANQGSEA. The CDR3 length is 13 residues. Trimming took off 3 bases at V and 0 bases at J, with 8 bases between the two ends. The CDR3 DNA sequence: TGCAGCGTTGATCAACACATGAACACTGAAGCTTTCTTT. Protein: CSVDQHMNTEAFF.

CDR3 sequence (DNA): TGTGCCAGCAGCCAAGGGGCAGGGGGCACAGATACGCAGTATTTT. It specifies CASSQGAGGTDTQYF. The gene calls are TRBV3-1 (or the pseudogene TRBV3-2) and TRBJ2-3, with a possible D match to TRBD1 (6 bases). The V gene's germline CDR1 is LGHDT and CDR2 YNNKEL (reference sequence). This CDR3 comprises 15 residues. V gave up 1 base and J gave up 1 base, with 9 bases separating them.

The chain recombines TRBV13 with TRBJ2-7, with D possibly TRBD2 on 6 matching bases. Trimming removed 0 bases at V and 2 bases at J, with 17 bases between. CDR3 size: 17 residues. CDR1 is PRHDT and CDR2 is FYEKMQ in the germline V gene (reference sequence). DNA of the CDR3: TGTGCCAGCAGCTTAGGTCCGGGGGATGGGAGGACCTACGAGCAGTACTTC. Protein: CASSLGPGDGRTYEQYF.

J is TRBJ1-1 and V is TRBV4-3, with 7 nucleotides matching TRBD1. The CDR3 covers 16 residues. Germline V CDR1 and CDR2: LGHNA, YSLEER. Trimming took 0 bases from V and 7 from J; bases not matched to a gene: 11. CDR3 sequence: CASSQENSRQGVEAFF. CDR3 coding DNA: TGCGCCAGCAGCCAAGAAAACTCCCGACAGGGCGTTGAAGCTTTCTTT.

The chain couples TRBV5-8 to TRBJ1-4; TRBD1 aligns across 7 bases. After removal of 4 bases from V and 3 bases from J, the junction contained 9 bases not matched to a gene. Germline values: CDR1 SGHTS, CDR2 YDEGEE. CDR3 length: 16 residues. The CDR3 sequence: CASSPRKGASNEKLFF. Written as DNA, the CDR3 is TGTGCCAGCAGCCCTCGGAAGGGGGCGTCTAATGAAAAACTGTTTTTT.

Concerning this clone itself: The same CDR3 also results from other DNA sequences found in this sample. V is TRBV7-2 and J is TRBJ1-1; weak D call: TRBD1 (5 bases). In germline, CDR1 is SGHTA, CDR2 FQGNSA. Trimming left V 6 bases short and J 2 bases short, with 10 bases between. The length of the CDR3 is 13 residues. The CDR3 DNA follows: TGTGCCAGCAGTCTAGACAGAAACACTGAAGCTTTCTTT. Translation: CASSLDRNTEAFF. The full variable domain, rest sourced from reference TRBV7-2 and TRBJ1-1, is GAGVSQSPSNKVTEKGKDVELRCDPISGHTALYWYRQSLGQGLEFLIYFQGNSAPDKSGLPSDRFSAERTGGSVSTLTIQRTQQEDSAVYLCASSLDRNTEAFFGQGTRLTVV.

This sequence joins TRBV7-8 and TRBJ1-4; 12 nucleotides agree with TRBD1. J was trimmed by 5 bases and V by 3 bases; bases with no gene match: 1. The CDR3 is made up of 15 amino acids. CDR1 is SGHVS and CDR2 is FQNEAQ in the germline V gene. In nucleotides, the CDR3 is TGTGCCAGCAGCTTGGGACAGGGGGCCAATGAAAAACTGTTTTTT. Amino acid sequence: CASSLGQGANEKLFF.

The J gene is TRBJ2-3, the V gene TRBV7-6; 7 nucleotides match TRBD2. With V trimmed by 4 bases and J by 4 bases, 11 bases remained unmatched. The CDR3 contains 16 residues. Looked up from germline, CDR1 is SGHVS and CDR2 is FNYEAQ. CDR3 protein: CASSSLSGTSSDTQYF. Written as DNA, the CDR3 is TGTGCCAGCAGCTCCCTCAGCGGGACCAGTTCAGATACGCAGTATTTT.

The J gene is TRBJ1-1, the V gene TRBV30; a possible D gene is TRBD1 (5 bases). V lost 5 bases and J 2 bases, leaving 24 bases between the germline ends. This CDR3 contains 17 residues. CDR1 is GTSNPN, CDR2 SVGIG, per germline (reference sequence). The CDR3 DNA is TGTGCCTGGGGTCCCCCCCGACCTGGAGACAGAAACACTGAAGCTTTCTTT. This codes for CAWGPPRPGDRNTEAFF. Full variable domain (rest looked up from reference TRBV30 and TRBJ1-1): SQTIHQWPATLVQPVGSPLSLECTVEGTSNPNLYWYRQAAGRGLQLLFYSVGIGQISSEVPQNLSASRPQDRQFILSSKKLLLSDSGFYLCAWGPPRPGDRNTEAFFGQGTRLTVV.

V gene TRBV19 combines with J gene TRBJ1-2; tentative D call: TRBD1 (5 bases). Germline loops: CDR1 LNHDA, CDR2 SQIVND (reference sequence). V dropped 5 bases and J dropped 4 bases, with 14 bases sitting between them. The CDR3 has 14 amino acids. This CDR3 reads CASSGRVIGYGYTF. The CDR3 region has the DNA TGTGCCAGTAGTGGCAGGGTGATTGGCTATGGCTACACCTTC.

This chain joins TRBV27 and TRBJ1-2; TRBD1 matches at 9 bases. V was pared by 8 bases and J by 6 bases, with 7 bases of the junction left unmatched. Germline loops: CDR1 MNHEY, CDR2 SMNVEV (reference sequence). CDR3 length: 13 amino acids. The CDR3 spells CASCRGQGNGYTF. In nucleotides, the CDR3 is TGTGCCAGCTGCCGGGGACAGGGCAATGGCTACACCTTC.

This clone appeared once. This chain uses TRBV7-9 with TRBJ2-5; tentatively, D is TRBD2 (5 bases). The germline V gene has CDR1 SEHNR and CDR2 FQNEAQ (reference sequence). The CDR3 consists of 13 residues. Trimming removed 4 bases at V and 3 bases at J, with 9 bases between. The DNA of the CDR3 is TGTGCCAGCAGCTACCCGGGAAAAGAGACCCAGTACTTC. Its translation is CASSYPGKETQYF.

The chain joins TRBV5-6 to TRBJ2-5, with a possible D match to TRBD1 (6 bases). CDR1 and CDR2 (germline): SGHDT, YYEEEE. The germline V and J ends were trimmed by 0 bases and 5 bases, with 8 bases remaining between them. There are 13 residues in the CDR3. CDR3 in amino acids: CASSLDRVETQYF. The CDR3 DNA reads as TGTGCCAGCAGCTTGGACAGGGTCGAGACCCAGTACTTC.

The chain couples TRBV19 to TRBJ1-1, with D perhaps matching TRBD1 (5 bases). Trimming removed 6 bases at V and 5 bases at J, with 13 bases between. Germline V gene lookup returns CDR1 LNHDA and CDR2 SQIVND (reference sequence). The CDR3 runs 13 residues. The CDR3 protein is CASRIQGGTEAFF. The CDR3 nucleotides are TGTGCCAGTAGGATTCAGGGTGGTACTGAAGCTTTCTTT.

The CDR3 sequence is CASSPQGFSGNTIYF. The CDR3 DNA follows: TGTGCCAGCAGCCCTCAGGGTTTCTCTGGAAACACCATATATTTT. This chain links TRBV11-2 with TRBJ1-3, with D possibly TRBD1 on 5 matching bases. The CDR3 covers 15 residues. From germline, CDR1 is SGHAT and CDR2 FQNNGV. The V end was cut by 5 bases, the J end by 0 bases, with 11 bases between.

This chain joins TRBV4-1 and TRBJ1-2; 7 bases line up with TRBD1. Unmatched junction bases numbered 13, after V lost 4 bases and J lost 2 bases. Germline V gene lookup returns CDR1 MGHRA and CDR2 YSYEKL. There are 17 residues in the CDR3. CDR3 sequence: CASSPARQGGENYGYTF. In DNA form, the CDR3 reads TGCGCCAGCAGCCCTGCAAGGCAGGGGGGAGAGAACTATGGCTACACCTTC.

The chain links TRBV7-2 to TRBJ2-3, with D perhaps TRBD2 (7 bases). Germline assignment: CDR1 SGHTA and CDR2 FQGNSA. CDR3 length: 14 amino acids. The V end lost 5 bases, the J end lost 6 bases, and 15 bases lay between the germline ends. The CDR3: CASSDSGGLDTQYF. DNA of the CDR3: TGTGCCAGCAGCGACTCGGGGGGCCTGGATACGCAGTATTTT.

This clone was recorded once. The chain joins TRBV6-4 to TRBJ1-5, with D possibly being TRBD1 (5 bases). Trimming removed 6 bases at V and 7 bases at J, with 13 bases between. The germline V gene has CDR1 MRHNA and CDR2 SNTAGT. The CDR3 loop spans 13 amino acids. The CDR3 nucleotides are TGTGCCAGCAGCGTTATCCAGGGCCAGCCCCAGCATTTT. Translated: CASSVIQGQPQHF.

The chain has TRBV4-3 and TRBJ1-6; TRBD1 aligns across 8 bases. Looked up from germline, CDR1 is LGHNA and CDR2 is YSLEER. V dropped 4 bases and J dropped 0; count of bases not matched to a gene: 14. This CDR3 is 20 amino acids long. The CDR3 DNA sequence: TGCGCCAGCAGCCCCTTCGAGACGGGACAGGAGGGCTCCTATAATTCACCCCTCCACTTT. Encoded protein: CASSPFETGQEGSYNSPLHF.

The chain carries TRBV6-2 or TRBV6-3 and TRBJ1-2; D gene ambiguous. The germline CDR1 and CDR2 sequences are MNHEY and SVGEGT. Trimming pared 6 bases from V and 2 bases from J, leaving 19 bases between. The CDR3 totals 16 residues. The CDR3 loop is CASSQPPGRQNYGYTF. Written as DNA, the CDR3 is TGTGCCAGCAGCCAACCCCCCGGCAGGCAGAACTATGGCTACACCTTC.